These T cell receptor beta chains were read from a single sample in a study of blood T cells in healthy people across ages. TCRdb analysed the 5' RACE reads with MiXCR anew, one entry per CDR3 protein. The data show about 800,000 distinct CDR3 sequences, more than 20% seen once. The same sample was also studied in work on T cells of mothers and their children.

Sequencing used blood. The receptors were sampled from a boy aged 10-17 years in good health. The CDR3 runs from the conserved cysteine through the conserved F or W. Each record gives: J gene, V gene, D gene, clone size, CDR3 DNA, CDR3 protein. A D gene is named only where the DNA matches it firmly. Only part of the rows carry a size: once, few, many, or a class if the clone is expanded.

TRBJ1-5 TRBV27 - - TGTGCCAGCCGTGGGGCGGACAATAGCAATCAGCCCCAGCATTTT CASRGADNSNQPQHF
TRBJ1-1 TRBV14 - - TGTGCCAGCAGCTTACCCGGGATGAACACTGAAGCTTTCTTT CASSLPGMNTEAFF
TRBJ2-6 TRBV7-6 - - TGTGCCAGCAGCTACCCTACCCCTGGGGCCAACGTCCTGACTTTC CASSYPTPGANVLTF
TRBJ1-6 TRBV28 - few TGTGCCAGCAGGTTCCGGATCTCCTATAATTCACCCCTCCACTTT CASRFRISYNSPLHF
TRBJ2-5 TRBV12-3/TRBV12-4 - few TGTGCCAGCAGTTTATGGGTAACAGAGACCCAGTACTTC CASSLWVTETQYF
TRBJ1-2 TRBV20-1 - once TGCAGTGCTATCGACGATAACTATGGCTACACCTTC CSAIDDNYGYTF
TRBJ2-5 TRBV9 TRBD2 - TGTGCCAGCAGCGCCTGGGACTACGAGACCCAGTACTTC CASSAWDYETQYF
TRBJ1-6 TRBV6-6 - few TGTGCCAGCAGTTATCCTCGGCACGCGGCAGTTAATTCACCCCTCCACTTT CASSYPRHAAVNSPLHF
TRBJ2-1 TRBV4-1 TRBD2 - TGCGCCAGCAGCCGGTCGCCGGGCGGGAGGATGAATGAGCAGTTCTTC CASSRSPGGRMNEQFF
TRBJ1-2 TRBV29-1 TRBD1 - TGCAGCGTTGTCGACAGGGATAACTATGGCTACACCTTC CSVVDRDNYGYTF
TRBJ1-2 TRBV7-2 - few TGTGCCAGCAGCTTCGGTACGACAGGCGGCTACACCTTC CASSFGTTGGYTF
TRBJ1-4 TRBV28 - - TGTGCCAGCAATACGGTCGTCGGGAACCCCGAAAAACTGTTTTTT CASNTVVGNPEKLFF
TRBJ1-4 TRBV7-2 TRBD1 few TGTGCCAGCAGCTACCCGGGACAGGGTGGTGAAAAACTGTTTTTT CASSYPGQGGEKLFF
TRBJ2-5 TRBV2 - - TGTGCCAGCCAGACCACAGGTGACCAAGAGACCCAGTACTTC CASQTTGDQETQYF
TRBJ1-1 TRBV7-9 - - TGTGCCAGCAGCTTTGGTTCAGCCGAAGCTTTCTTT CASSFGSAEAFF
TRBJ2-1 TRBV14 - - TGTGCCAGCAGCCTGTTAACCAGCTCCTACAATGAGCAGTTCTTC CASSLLTSSYNEQFF
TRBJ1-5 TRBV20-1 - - TGCAGTGCTAGCGGTCGGAGCAATCAGCCCCAGCATTTT CSASGRSNQPQHF
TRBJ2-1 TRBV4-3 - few TGCGCCAGCAGCCAAAGATTCGGCATTTCGCCAACATACAATGAGCAGTTCTTC CASSQRFGISPTYNEQFF
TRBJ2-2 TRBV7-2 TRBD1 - TGTGCCAGCAGCTTACTGGGACAGGGGGATAGTACCGGGGAGCTGTTTTTT CASSLLGQGDSTGELFF
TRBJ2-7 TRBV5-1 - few TGCGCCAGCAGCTTCCGGACAGACGAGCAGTACTTC CASSFRTDEQYF
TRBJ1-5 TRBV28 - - TGTGCCAGCAGTAGTATGGGGGCTGGTCAGCCCCAGCATTTT CASSSMGAGQPQHF
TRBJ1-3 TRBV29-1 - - TGCAGCGTCGCAACTGGGGCCTTAAACACCATATATTTT CSVATGALNTIYF
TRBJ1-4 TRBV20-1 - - TGCAGTGCTAGCAGGGCCCCTAATGAAAAACTGTTTTTT CSASRAPNEKLFF
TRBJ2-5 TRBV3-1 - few TGTGCCAGCAGCCAAGATTTACGTTTGGGTGAGGAAGAGACCCAGTACTTC CASSQDLRLGEEETQYF
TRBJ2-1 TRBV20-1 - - TGCAGTGCCCCCCCGCGGGAACTAGACAATGAGCAGTTCTTC CSAPPRELDNEQFF
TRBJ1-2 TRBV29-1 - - TGCAGCACTTCCAGGACAGATCGTTATGGCTACACCTTC CSTSRTDRYGYTF
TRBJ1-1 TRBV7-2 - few TGTGCCAGCAGCTTAGCTTCAGGGTCCACTGAAGCTTTCTTT CASSLASGSTEAFF